These T cell receptor beta chains were read from a single sample in a study of blood T cells in healthy people across ages. From the 5' RACE reads, TCRdb called clonotypes with MiXCR, one entry per CDR3 protein. The repertoire holds approximately 1.5 million distinct CDR3 sequences, with about 35% as singletons. The sequencing sample was made of blood. The receptor set was obtained from a woman aged 25 to 39 in good health. Both conserved end residues are part of each CDR3. Each record gives: V gene, clone size, J gene, D gene, CDR3 DNA, CDR3 protein. The D gene is left open where the match is weak. A row's size may be missing; if present it is once, few, many or a size class.

>TRBV9|once|TRBJ2-5|-
TGTGCCAGCAGCGTAGGAACAACCACGGGGGAGACCCAGTACTTC
CASSVGTTTGETQYF
>TRBV20-1|-|TRBJ1-6|-
TGCAGTGCCAAAGGCAGGGTAGGGTCATCCCTCCACTTT
CSAKGRVGSSLHF
>TRBV20-1|few|TRBJ2-7|TRBD1
TGCAGTGCTTGGGGACAGGCAACATACGAGCAGTACTTC
CSAWGQATYEQYF
>TRBV7-3|-|TRBJ2-6|-
TGTGCCAGCAGCTCCGACGCAACTGGGGCCAACGTCCTGACTTTC
CASSSDATGANVLTF
>TRBV7-8|few|TRBJ2-7|TRBD2
TGTGCCAGCAGCTTAGTAGCGGGGATCCCCTACGAGCAGTACTTC
CASSLVAGIPYEQYF
>TRBV29-1|-|TRBJ1-1|-
TGCAGCGTTGCGCGACAACAGAACACTGAAGCTTTCTTT
CSVARQQNTEAFF
>TRBV4-1|few|TRBJ2-1|TRBD2
TGCGCCAGCAGAAAAGTGGGACTAGCGGGAGATGAGCAGTTCTTC
CASRKVGLAGDEQFF
>TRBV28|few|TRBJ2-7|-
TGTGCCAGCAGTCTGGGGTGGCTGCCTAGGCGGTACGAGCAGTACTTC
CASSLGWLPRRYEQYF
>TRBV5-1|-|TRBJ2-5|TRBD2
TGCGCCAGCAGCTATAGCGGGACAAACTACGAGCAGGACTTC
CASSYSGTNYEQDF
>TRBV7-2|few|TRBJ2-3|TRBD2
TGTGCCAGCAGCTTGGGGACTAGGGCCCGCACAGATACGCAGTATTTT
CASSLGTRARTDTQYF
>TRBV15|few|TRBJ2-5|TRBD1
TGTGCCACCAGCTCCTACAGGGGGAGGCCGGTGGCGGGTGGGACCCAGTACTTC
CATSSYRGRPVAGGTQYF
>TRBV9|-|TRBJ1-2|TRBD1
TGTGCCGGCAAAACAGGGGTTTGGGGCTACACCTTC
CAGKTGVWGYTF
>TRBV28|few|TRBJ2-4|TRBD1
TGTGCCAGCAGGGACAGGGGAAACATTCAGTACTTC
CASRDRGNIQYF
>TRBV27|-|TRBJ1-2|TRBD1
TGTGCCAGCAGTTTATCCCCTCTATCCGGGACAGGGGGTAGCTACACCTTC
CASSLSPLSGTGGSYTF
>TRBV2|-|TRBJ2-1|TRBD2
TGTGCCAGCAGGAGAGTTAGCGGGACCAACAATGAGCAGTTCTTC
CASRRVSGTNNEQFF
>TRBV5-1|few|TRBJ1-4|-
TGCGCCAGCAGCTTTAGGGAACCTGGGGATGAAAAACTGTTTTTT
CASSFREPGDEKLFF
>TRBV7-9|few|TRBJ2-6|-
TGTGCCAGCAGCTTAGGGTATAGATCCTCTGGGGCCAACGTCCTGACTTTC
CASSLGYRSSGANVLTF
>TRBV7-2|few|TRBJ2-1|TRBD1
TGTGCCAGCAGCACAGGGGCCGGGCCCAGCAGGGGTGATGAGCAGTTCTTC
CASSTGAGPSRGDEQFF
>TRBV5-4|-|TRBJ2-5|-
TGTGCCAGCAGTACAGGGAGCGGGTACCAAGAGACCCAGTACTTC
CASSTGSGYQETQYF
>TRBV14|-|TRBJ2-7|-
TGTGCCAGCAGCCAAATTACAGGTCCCTACGAGCAGTACTTC
CASSQITGPYEQYF
>TRBV29-1|many|TRBJ1-2|-
TGCAGCGTTGACGAGGGCAGACCCTATGGCTACACCTTC
CSVDEGRPYGYTF
>TRBV7-2|-|TRBJ1-1|-
TGTGCCAGCAGCGCCGACCAAGACACTGAAGCTTTCTTT
CASSADQDTEAFF
>TRBV29-1|-|TRBJ1-1|-
TGCAGCGTTGAAGGCCTCGGGCAGGGAAGAGCTTTCTTT
CSVEGLGQGRAFF
>TRBV28|-|TRBJ1-5|TRBD1
TGTGCCAGTGGACAGGGGCGTATGAGCCCCCAGCATTTT
CASGQGRMSPQHF
>TRBV12-3/TRBV12-4|many|TRBJ2-7|-
TGTGCCAGCAGTTTTCTGGGCCGATTCAACGAGCAGTACTTC
CASSFLGRFNEQYF
>TRBV6-1|few|TRBJ1-2|TRBD1
TGTGCCAGCAGAGAAGCGTCCGGACAGGTTGCCCGAATTAACTATGGCTACACCTTC
CASREASGQVARINYGYTF